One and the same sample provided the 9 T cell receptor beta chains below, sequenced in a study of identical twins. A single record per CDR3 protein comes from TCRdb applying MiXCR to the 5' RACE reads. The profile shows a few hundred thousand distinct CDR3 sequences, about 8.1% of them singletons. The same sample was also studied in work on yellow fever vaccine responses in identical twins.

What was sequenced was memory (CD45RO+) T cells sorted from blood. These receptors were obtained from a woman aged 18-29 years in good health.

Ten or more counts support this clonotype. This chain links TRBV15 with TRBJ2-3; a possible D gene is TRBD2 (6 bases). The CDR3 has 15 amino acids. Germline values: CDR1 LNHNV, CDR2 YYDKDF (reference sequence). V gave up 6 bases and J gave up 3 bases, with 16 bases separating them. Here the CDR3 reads CATRELWGGTDTQYF. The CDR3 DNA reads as TGTGCCACCAGGGAGTTATGGGGAGGAACAGATACGCAGTATTTT.

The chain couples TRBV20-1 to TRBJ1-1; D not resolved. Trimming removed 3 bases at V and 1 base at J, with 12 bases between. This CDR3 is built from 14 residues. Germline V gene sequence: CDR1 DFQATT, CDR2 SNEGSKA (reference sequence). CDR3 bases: TGCAGTGCTAGTTTAGGCTTGTCGAACACTGAAGCTTTCTTT. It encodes CSASLGLSNTEAFF.

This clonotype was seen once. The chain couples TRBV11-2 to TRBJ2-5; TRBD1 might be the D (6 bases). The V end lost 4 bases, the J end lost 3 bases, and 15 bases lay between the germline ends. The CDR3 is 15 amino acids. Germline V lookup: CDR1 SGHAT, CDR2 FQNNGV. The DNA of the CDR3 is TGTGCCAGCAGCTCTAGAGTCAACAGGGAAGAGACCCAGTACTTC. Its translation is CASSSRVNREETQYF.

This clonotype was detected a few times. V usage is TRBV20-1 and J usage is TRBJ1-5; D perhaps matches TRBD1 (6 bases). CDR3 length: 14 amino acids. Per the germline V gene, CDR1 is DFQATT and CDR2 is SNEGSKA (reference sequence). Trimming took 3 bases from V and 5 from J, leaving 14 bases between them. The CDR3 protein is CSASPAGEYQPQHF. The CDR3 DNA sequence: TGCAGTGCTAGCCCGGCAGGGGAGTATCAGCCCCAGCATTTT.

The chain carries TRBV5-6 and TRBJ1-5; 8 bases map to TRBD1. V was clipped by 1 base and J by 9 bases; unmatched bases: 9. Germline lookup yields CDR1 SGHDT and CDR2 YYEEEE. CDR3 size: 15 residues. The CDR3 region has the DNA TGTGCCAGCAGCTTGATGGGACAGGCCCTTCGGCCCCAGCATTTT. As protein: CASSLMGQALRPQHF.

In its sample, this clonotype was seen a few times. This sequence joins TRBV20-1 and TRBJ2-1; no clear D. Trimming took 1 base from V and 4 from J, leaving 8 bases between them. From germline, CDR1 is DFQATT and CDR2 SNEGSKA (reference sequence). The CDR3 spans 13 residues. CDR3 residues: CSARGGNYNEQFF. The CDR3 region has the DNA TGCAGTGCTAGAGGTGGGAATTACAATGAGCAGTTCTTC.

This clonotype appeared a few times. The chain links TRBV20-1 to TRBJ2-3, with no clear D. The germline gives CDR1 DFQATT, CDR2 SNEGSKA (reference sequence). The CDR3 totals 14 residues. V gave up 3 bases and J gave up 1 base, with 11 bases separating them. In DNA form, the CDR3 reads TGCAGTGCTAGTAACTCTCAGGGCACAGATACGCAGTATTTT. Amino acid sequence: CSASNSQGTDTQYF.

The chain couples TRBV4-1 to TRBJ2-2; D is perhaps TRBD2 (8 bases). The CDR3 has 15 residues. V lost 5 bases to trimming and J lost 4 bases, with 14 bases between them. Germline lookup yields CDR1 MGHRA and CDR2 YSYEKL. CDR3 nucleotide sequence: TGCGCCAGCAGCTCAGGGGGACTAGTCACCGGGGAGCTGTTTTTT. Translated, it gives CASSSGGLVTGELFF.

CDR3 nucleotide sequence: TGTGCCAGCAGCCTTAACATCGTCCAAGATACGCAGTATTTT. It translates to CASSLNIVQDTQYF. This chain connects TRBV14 to TRBJ2-3; D unresolved. The V end lost 4 bases, the J end lost 5 bases, and 13 bases lay between the germline ends. Germline-derived CDR1 and CDR2 are SGHDN and FVKESK. The CDR3 consists of 14 residues.